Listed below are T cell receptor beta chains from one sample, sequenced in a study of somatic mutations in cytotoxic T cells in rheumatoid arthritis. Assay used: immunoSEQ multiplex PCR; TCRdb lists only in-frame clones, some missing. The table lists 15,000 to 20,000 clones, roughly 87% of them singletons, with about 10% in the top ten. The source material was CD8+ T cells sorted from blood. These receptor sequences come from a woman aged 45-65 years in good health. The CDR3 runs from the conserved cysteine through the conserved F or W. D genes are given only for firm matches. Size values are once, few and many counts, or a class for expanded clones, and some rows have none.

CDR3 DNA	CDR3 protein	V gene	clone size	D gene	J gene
TGTGCCAGCAGTTACTCGATAGGGAAATACAATGAGCAGTTCTTC	CASSYSIGKYNEQFF	TRBV6-5	-	-	TRBJ2-1
TGTGCCAGCAGTGAATCCCCCGGGACCCCCACAGATACGCAGTATTTT	CASSESPGTPTDTQYF	TRBV6-4	-	-	TRBJ2-3
TGTGCCAGCAGTGGACTAGCGGGCAGTCCGGCCACCTACGAGCAGTACTTC	CASSGLAGSPATYEQYF	TRBV27	once	TRBD2	TRBJ2-7
TGTGCCAGCAGTCTCTACGGACAGTCCTACGAGCAGTACTTC	CASSLYGQSYEQYF	TRBV27	-	-	TRBJ2-7
TGTGCCTGCGACAGGGTCCCCCATGGCTACACCTTC	CACDRVPHGYTF	TRBV30	few	TRBD1	TRBJ1-2
TGTGCCAGCAGCCAAGAAGGGTACAATTCACCCCTCCACTTT	CASSQEGYNSPLHF	TRBV14	-	-	TRBJ1-6
TGTGCCAGCAGCTTACCTCGGGACACACAAGAGACCCAGTACTTC	CASSLPRDTQETQYF	TRBV28	-	-	TRBJ2-5
TGTGCCAGTAGTAGGGGATGGACAGGGGGAAATGAGCAGTTCTTC	CASSRGWTGGNEQFF	TRBV19	medium-sized	TRBD1	TRBJ2-1
TGTGCCAGCAGCACCGGACACAGCTATGGCTACACCTTC	CASSTGHSYGYTF	TRBV7-6	few	-	TRBJ1-2
TGTGCCAGCAGACCGCCCACAGGGGTGGCCGAGCAGTACTTC	CASRPPTGVAEQYF	TRBV7-9	-	TRBD1	TRBJ2-7
TGTGCCAGCAGCAGATCTCAGGAAACTGAAGCTTTCTTT	CASSRSQETEAFF	TRBV5-6	-	-	TRBJ1-1
TGTGCCAGCAGTGGAGACAGGGGCCTCGCAGATACGCAGTATTTT	CASSGDRGLADTQYF	TRBV25-1	-	TRBD1	TRBJ2-3
TGCGCCAGCAGCCAAGATTCGGGCTATAATTCACCCCTCCACTTT	CASSQDSGYNSPLHF	TRBV4-3	-	-	TRBJ1-6
TGTGCCAGCAGCGACGGCCTCACAGATACGCAGTATTTT	CASSDGLTDTQYF	TRBV2	-	-	TRBJ2-3
TGTGCCAGCCCCCGGGACAGCTATGGCTGCACCTTC	CASPRDSYGCTF	TRBV2	-	TRBD1	TRBJ1-2
TGTGCCAGCGGGAGAGGGACAGTCCTGGGCTACACCTTC	CASGRGTVLGYTF	TRBV27	-	TRBD1	TRBJ1-2
TGTGCCAGCAGCCAAGGCCGGGGGACTGAAGCTTTCTTT	CASSQGRGTEAFF	TRBV6-4	-	-	TRBJ1-1
TGTGCCAGCAGCCAAACCCTAGGACAGGGTCGGGACGAGCAGTACTTC	CASSQTLGQGRDEQYF	TRBV4-2	-	TRBD1	TRBJ2-7
TGTGCCAGCAGCTCACGGACGGGGGGCTCGTCAGGCGAGCAGTACTTC	CASSSRTGGSSGEQYF	TRBV7-8	few	-	TRBJ2-7
TGTGCCAGCAGCTTAGTTGGGGTACCAGATACGCAGTATTTT	CASSLVGVPDTQYF	TRBV7-2	-	-	TRBJ2-3
TGTGCCAGCAGTGAAGCGCTTAGTACAGGCTCCTACAATGAGCAGTTCTTC	CASSEALSTGSYNEQFF	TRBV2	-	-	TRBJ2-1
TGTGCCAGCAGCGTAGGGGAGGGGGCCGGGAACACCATATATTTT	CASSVGEGAGNTIYF	TRBV9	-	TRBD1	TRBJ1-3
TGTGCCAGTAGTACAAGTTCCTACGAGCAGTACTTC	CASSTSSYEQYF	TRBV19	-	-	TRBJ2-7
TGTGCCAGCAGCTTGAGCCTAGGAGGGCCCGGCTATGGCTACACCTTC	CASSLSLGGPGYGYTF	TRBV5-6	-	-	TRBJ1-2
TGTGCCAGCAGTGAAGCGGACAGGGGGCTTCCCTACGAGCAGTACTTC	CASSEADRGLPYEQYF	TRBV2	few	TRBD1	TRBJ2-7
TGTGCTAGTGGTTTTTGGATACAGGGGGCTTCCGACGGGGAGCTGTTTTTT	CASGFWIQGASDGELFF	TRBV12-5	-	TRBD1	TRBJ2-2
TGTGCCAGCAGCTCACAAGACCAGCCCCAGCATTTT	CASSSQDQPQHF	TRBV7-9	-	-	TRBJ1-5
TGCGCCAGCAGCCAAGATTATACAGGGTTGGGCACTGAAGCTTTCTTT	CASSQDYTGLGTEAFF	TRBV4-1	few	-	TRBJ1-1
TGCGCCAGCAGCTTTACTAGCGGCGAGCAGTACTTC	CASSFTSGEQYF	TRBV4-1	-	TRBD2	TRBJ2-7
TGTGCCAGCAGCGGACAGGCCGCCTACGAGCAGTACTTC	CASSGQAAYEQYF	TRBV6-5	-	TRBD1	TRBJ2-7
TGCGCCAGCAGCCAACGACTAGCGGGAGAGTTCGATGAGCAGTTCTTC	CASSQRLAGEFDEQFF	TRBV4-1	-	TRBD2	TRBJ2-1
TGTGCCAGCAGCGGATCCGGGACAGCGGAGAATGAGCAGTTCTTC	CASSGSGTAENEQFF	TRBV9	-	TRBD1	TRBJ2-1
TGTGCCAGCAGTGCAAAGACAGGGGGCTCCTACGAGCAGTACTTC	CASSAKTGGSYEQYF	TRBV6-1	-	TRBD1	TRBJ2-7
TGTGCCAGCAGCCCAGACAGGGGGGTCACTGAAGCTTTCTTT	CASSPDRGVTEAFF	TRBV9	-	TRBD1	TRBJ1-1
TGTGCCAGCAAGCTTAGCGGGGGGGACAATGAGCAGTTCTTC	CASKLSGGDNEQFF	TRBV28	once	TRBD2	TRBJ2-1
TGTGCCAGCAGCCAAGAGGACCGGTCCTACGAGCAGTACTTC	CASSQEDRSYEQYF	TRBV14	-	-	TRBJ2-7
TGCAGCGTTGCGGGGGATAGCAATCAGCCCCAGCATTTT	CSVAGDSNQPQHF	TRBV29-1	few	-	TRBJ1-5
TGTGCCAGCAAGTTGGGGCAGGTAAATCAGCCCCAGCATTTT	CASKLGQVNQPQHF	TRBV6-5	-	-	TRBJ1-5
TGTGCCAGCAGTGAAGTCCAAGGCCAAGGGCAGTACTTC	CASSEVQGQGQYF	TRBV6-1	once	-	TRBJ2-7
TGTGCCAGCAGTCGGACAGGCGCTTATAGCAATCAGCCCCAGCATTTT	CASSRTGAYSNQPQHF	TRBV2	-	TRBD1	TRBJ1-5
TGTGCCAGCGGACAGTCGGCCGGGGAGCTGTTTTTT	CASGQSAGELFF	TRBV27	-	-	TRBJ2-2
TGTGCCAGCAGCTGGACGGGACACGACTATGGCTACACCTTC	CASSWTGHDYGYTF	TRBV5-6	-	-	TRBJ1-2
TGTGCCAGCAGCGTAGTTGGGGACCTAGAGACAGATACGCAGTATTTT	CASSVVGDLETDTQYF	TRBV9	-	-	TRBJ2-3
TGTGCCAGCAGCTTGGGAGGGGGTGGGTCCTACGAGCAGTACTTC	CASSLGGGGSYEQYF	TRBV5-6	-	-	TRBJ2-7
TGTGCCATCAGTTCCCCAGGGGGCGCCTCGCTATATGGCTACACCTTC	CAISSPGGASLYGYTF	TRBV10-3	-	TRBD1	TRBJ1-2
TGTGCCAGCAGTTTGGTCCCGGGTGCGGGCAATCAGCCCCAGCATTTT	CASSLVPGAGNQPQHF	TRBV28	-	-	TRBJ1-5
TGTGCCAGCAGCCCCCACAGGGGGTCCTGGGAGCAGTACTTC	CASSPHRGSWEQYF	TRBV11-2	-	TRBD1	TRBJ2-7
TGTGCCAGCAGCGAGGAGGCCATGGGTGGTACGCAGTATTTT	CASSEEAMGGTQYF	TRBV9	-	-	TRBJ2-3
TGTGCCAGCAGCCCCCCGGTGGATGGCTACACCTTC	CASSPPVDGYTF	TRBV9	-	-	TRBJ1-2
TGTGCCACCTCACCAGCCCGAGGGCCCACCGGGGAGCTGTTTTTT	CATSPARGPTGELFF	TRBV27	-	-	TRBJ2-2
TGTGCCAGCAGCTTAGCCCAAGAGCAGTACTTC	CASSLAQEQYF	TRBV7-2	-	-	TRBJ2-7
TGTGCCAGCAGCTCCACGAGGACAGGGAAGGAGACCCAGTACTTC	CASSSTRTGKETQYF	TRBV7-9	-	TRBD1	TRBJ2-5
TGTGCCAGCAGTGAAAGGGGCTACACCTTC	CASSERGYTF	TRBV2	-	-	TRBJ1-2
TGTGCCAGCTCACCCTCTGGGACAGGGAACCGTAATGAGCAGTTCTTC	CASSPSGTGNRNEQFF	TRBV18	-	TRBD1	TRBJ2-1
TGTGCCAGCAGCCCGGGACAGGGGGCAGAGACCCAGTACTTC	CASSPGQGAETQYF	TRBV9	-	TRBD1	TRBJ2-5
TGTGCCAGCAGTTTAACTAGCGGGATCCGGAGAGATACGCAGTATTTT	CASSLTSGIRRDTQYF	TRBV27	-	TRBD2	TRBJ2-3
TGTGCCAGCAGTCCAGGGGCAGCACCCCTCCACTTT	CASSPGAAPLHF	TRBV6-5	-	-	TRBJ1-6